Each of the 15 T cell receptor beta chains below was sequenced from the same sample in a study of OX40 agonist ivuxolimab in advanced cancers. The method was immunoSEQ multiplex PCR; TCRdb's version includes in-frame clones alone and lacks a portion of them. The sample yields tens of thousands of clones, around 84% seen once. The material sequenced was CD4+ or CD8+ T cells sorted from blood, taken in a trial of the OX40 agonist ivuxolimab. The receptors were sampled from an adult with an advanced solid tumor such as melanoma, head and neck, liver or kidney cancer.

The rearrangement joins TRBV7-2 to TRBJ2-7; 8 bases fit TRBD2. V was clipped by 5 bases and J by 4 bases; unmatched bases: 10. Germline V gives CDR1 SGHTA, CDR2 FQGNSA. CDR3 length: 15 residues. For the CDR3, the DNA is TGTGCCAGCAGCATACGGACTAGCCCCGGGTACGAGCAGTACTTC. This gives the protein CASSIRTSPGYEQYF.

The V call is TRBV18, the J call TRBJ2-7; TRBD1 or TRBD2 may be the D gene (5 bases each). Germline CDR1 is KGHSH and CDR2 is LQKENI. V was pared by 6 bases and J by 3 bases, with 9 bases between. CDR3 length: 12 residues. The DNA of the CDR3 is TGTGCCAGCTCGGCAGGGAGCTACGAGCAGTACTTC. Translated, it gives CASSAGSYEQYF.

The V gene is TRBV11-2, the J gene TRBJ2-1; 8 bases line up with TRBD1. After removal of 6 bases from V and 0 bases from J, the junction contained 7 bases not matched to a gene. The CDR3 is 16 residues long. Germline V gene sequence: CDR1 SGHAT, CDR2 FQNNGV. CDR3 DNA sequence: TGTGCCAGCAGATCTACCGGGACAGGCTCCTACAATGAGCAGTTCTTC. Amino acid sequence: CASRSTGTGSYNEQFF.

This sequence joins TRBV21-1 and TRBJ2-1; the table's D call, TRBD1, has no DNA check behind it. TRBV21-1 is given as a pseudogene. The CDR3 has 11 residues. The CDR3 DNA reads as TGTGCCAGCAGCAACCCACCGCCAGAGTTCTTC. This encodes CASSNPPPEFF.

This chain connects TRBV7-9 to TRBJ2-1; tentative D call: TRBD2 (6 bases). Looked up from germline, CDR1 is SEHNR and CDR2 is FQNEAQ (reference sequence). The ends were cut back, 5 bases at V and 5 bases at J, with 13 bases in the middle. This CDR3 spans 14 amino acids. The CDR3: CASSNRGWDNEQFF. CDR3 coding DNA: TGTGCCAGCAGCAATCGGGGGTGGGACAATGAGCAGTTCTTC.

V gene TRBV5-1 combines with J gene TRBJ2-7; possibly TRBD2 for D (6 bases). CDR1 and CDR2 from the germline V gene are SGHRS and YFSETQ. V lost 5 bases, J lost 3 bases, and 15 bases lay in between. The CDR3 extends over 14 amino acids. As DNA, the CDR3 is TGCGCCAGCAGATGGGGACTTGGGATCTACGAGCAGTACTTC. It codes for CASRWGLGIYEQYF.

CDR3 loop: CASSLSRGGYGGRKGETQYF. The CDR3 bases are TGTGCCAGCAGTTTGTCAAGAGGGGGGTATGGGGGGCGAAAGGGAGAGACCCAGTACTTC. The gene calls are TRBV27 and TRBJ2-5; D possibly matches TRBD1 or TRBD2 (6 bases each). V was cut by 3 bases and J by 4 bases, with 30 bases left in between. CDR1 is MNHEY and CDR2 is SMNVEV in the germline V gene (reference sequence). There are 20 residues in the CDR3.

The rearrangement joins TRBV7-9 to TRBJ2-1; TRBD2 agrees at 9 bases. This CDR3 spans 17 amino acids. Germline CDR1 and CDR2: SEHNR and FQNEAQ (reference sequence). J was trimmed by 8 bases and V by 1 base; bases with no gene match: 12. CDR3 sequence (DNA): TGTGCCAGCAGCTTAGGGGGCGGGAGGGCCGAGTACTATGAGCAGTTCTTC. Translating gives CASSLGGGRAEYYEQFF.

In its sample, this clone was seen a few times. This chain links TRBV19 with TRBJ1-5; possibly TRBD1 for D (5 bases). The V gene lost 5 bases and the J gene lost 7 bases, with 21 bases spanning the gap. Germline CDR1 LNHDA, CDR2 SQIVND (reference sequence). The CDR3 consists of 16 residues. In DNA form, the CDR3 reads TGTGCCAGTAGTTTGGACTTCAGGGAGGTGTACCAGCCCCAGCATTTT. Translated: CASSLDFREVYQPQHF.

The chain couples TRBV7-2 to TRBJ2-4; possible D gene TRBD2, 6 bases. Between the trimmed V and J ends, which lost 5 bases and 9 bases, there was a span of 14 bases. CDR1 and CDR2 (germline): SGHTA, FQGNSA. This CDR3 has 13 amino acids. The CDR3 DNA reads as TGTGCCAGCAGCGAGGACTACTCAGGCATTCAGTACTTC. It translates to CASSEDYSGIQYF.

In this sample, this clone turned up a few times. J is TRBJ1-1 and V is TRBV2; D is unresolved. Trimming removed 3 bases at V and 2 bases at J, with 7 bases between. This CDR3 comprises 13 residues. Per germline, CDR1 SNHLY and CDR2 FYNNEI. CDR3 residues: CASSDRENTEAFF. CDR3 bases: TGTGCCAGCAGTGACAGAGAAAACACTGAAGCTTTCTTT.

This chain joins TRBV5-2 and TRBJ1-2. TRBV5-2 is a pseudogene segment. This CDR3 contains 12 residues. CDR3 sequence (DNA): TGTGCCAGCAAACGAAAGACCTATGGCTACACCTTC. Encoded protein: CASKRKTYGYTF.

V and J are TRBV18 and TRBJ2-1; 8 bases agree with TRBD1. The CDR3 loop spans 17 amino acids. Germline trimming cut 3 bases from V and 4 bases from J; bases unmatched to any gene: 11. Germline lookup yields CDR1 KGHSH and CDR2 LQKENI. CDR3 in amino acids: CASSPGQGVSLYNEQFF. The CDR3, as DNA: TGTGCCAGCTCACCTGGACAGGGCGTGTCGCTATACAATGAGCAGTTCTTC.

V usage is TRBV29-1 and J usage is TRBJ2-3, with 10 bases fitting TRBD2. The CDR3 is 15 residues long. Germline V gives CDR1 SQVTM, CDR2 ANQGSEA. V lost 4 bases and J lost 1; bases outside the gene matches: 5. In nucleotides, the CDR3 is TGCAGCGTTGTCCTAGCGGGAGTCGGCACAGATACGCAGTATTTT. Its protein is CSVVLAGVGTDTQYF.

CDR3 sequence (DNA): TGTGCCTGCATGAGGACTCGGGACAATGAGCAGTTCTTC. Protein sequence: CACMRTRDNEQFF. The chain has TRBV6-6 and TRBJ2-1; possible D gene TRBD2, 5 bases. Germline CDR1 and CDR2: MNHNY and SVGAGI (reference sequence). This CDR3 region has 13 residues. V gave up 11 bases and J gave up 5 bases, with 16 bases separating them.